A selection of T cell receptor beta chains follows, all from one sample in a study of T cell responses to AZD1222 COVID-19 vaccine. Libraries were prepared by immunoSEQ multiplex PCR; TCRdb keeps only in-frame clonotypes and omits some of them. The table has about 140,000 clones, about 90% seen once; the top ten hold about 3%. The starting material was peripheral blood, obtained on day 0 of AZD1222 vaccination. The receptors come from an adult in good health. CDR3s leave out the opening cysteine and the closing phenylalanine or tryptophan. Each record gives: V gene, J gene, CDR3 protein.

V: TRBV7-2; J: TRBJ2-7; CDR3: ASSLGLAYEQY
V: TRBV6-5; J: TRBJ2-4; CDR3: ASSYGPENIQY
V: TRBV6-4; J: TRBJ2-2; CDR3: ASSPGQPNTGELF
V: TRBV1; J: TRBJ1-2; CDR3: TSSQDGARANYGYT
V: TRBV20-1; J: TRBJ2-1; CDR3: SASKTGINEQF
V: TRBV3-1/TRBV3-2; J: TRBJ2-5; CDR3: ASQLAGPQETQY
V: TRBV4-3; J: TRBJ1-1; CDR3: ASSQDQALPHEAF
V: TRBV19; J: TRBJ1-2; CDR3: ASRNSRGPYGYT
V: TRBV6-5; J: TRBJ1-5; CDR3: ASSSDSFGNQPQH
V: TRBV5-1; J: TRBJ1-1; CDR3: ASSPTGNTEAF
V: TRBV7-9; J: TRBJ2-1; CDR3: ASSSERTRDNNEQF
V: TRBV13; J: TRBJ2-1; CDR3: ASSLDRRNEQF
V: TRBV6-2/TRBV6-3; J: TRBJ2-3; CDR3: ASSYGRSTDTQY
V: TRBV7-3; J: TRBJ2-2; CDR3: ASSSDGNTGELF
V: TRBV4-2; J: TRBJ2-7; CDR3: ASSVGLASYEQY
V: TRBV4-3; J: TRBJ1-4; CDR3: ASSQDAIRRPNEKLF
V: TRBV2; J: TRBJ1-1; CDR3: ASKPYLERNTEAF
V: TRBV6-6; J: TRBJ1-6; CDR3: ASSPGTGSSYNSPLH
V: TRBV12-5; J: TRBJ1-2; CDR3: ASGLNRDLNGYT
V: TRBV6-6; J: TRBJ1-1; CDR3: ASSYPGSTEAF
V: TRBV28; J: TRBJ1-2; CDR3: ASRLHGSANYGYT
V: TRBV28; J: TRBJ2-4; CDR3: ASSQTGNIQY
V: TRBV4-1; J: TRBJ2-2; CDR3: ASSQVGRGNVGELF
V: TRBV4-3; J: TRBJ1-5; CDR3: ASSQDASGVGGQPQH
V: TRBV6-5; J: TRBJ1-1; CDR3: ASSLRQHTEAF
V: TRBV6-6; J: TRBJ2-3; CDR3: ATTLAGTDTQY
V: TRBV6-2/TRBV6-3; J: TRBJ2-1; CDR3: ASSSWQGQF
V: TRBV3-1/TRBV3-2; J: TRBJ2-7; CDR3: ASSQVRRGKYEQY
V: TRBV5-1; J: TRBJ2-3; CDR3: ASKPKGPPAADTQY
V: TRBV7-8; J: TRBJ2-7; CDR3: ASSLTGQSSYEQY
V: TRBV7-2; J: TRBJ2-7; CDR3: ASRQPGPQGEQY
V: TRBV2; J: TRBJ2-7; CDR3: ASSEVLAGPYEQY
V: TRBV10-2; J: TRBJ1-2; CDR3: ASSESWGQGKRNYGYT
V: TRBV11-2; J: TRBJ2-1; CDR3: ASSPRAPSGGGANNEQF
V: TRBV6-5; J: TRBJ2-7; CDR3: ASSYSGTGSYEQY
V: TRBV12-5; J: TRBJ1-6; CDR3: ASGLGTGISPLH
V: TRBV5-8; J: TRBJ1-1; CDR3: ASSLDRVVAF
V: TRBV5-8; J: TRBJ2-1; CDR3: ASSLNLWTPRGGDEQF
V: TRBV29-1; J: TRBJ2-1; CDR3: SVEDASDEQF
V: TRBV7-3; J: TRBJ2-2; CDR3: ASSPNGARELF
V: TRBV18; J: TRBJ1-1; CDR3: ASSLGQGNTEAF
V: TRBV11-2; J: TRBJ2-7; CDR3: ASSPPHGAGAYEQY
V: TRBV4-1; J: TRBJ2-1; CDR3: ASSYGLAGGLSTVNEQF
V: TRBV19; J: TRBJ1-2; CDR3: ASSAQGGYGYT
V: TRBV5-1; J: TRBJ1-1; CDR3: ASRDSHAEAF
V: TRBV28; J: TRBJ2-7; CDR3: ASSSQYEQY
V: TRBV9; J: TRBJ2-2; CDR3: ASKTTDSNTGELF
V: TRBV9; J: TRBJ2-3; CDR3: ASRIGRVLGQRGRGDTQY
V: TRBV5-6; J: TRBJ2-7; CDR3: ASSLRTRRAGLYEQY
V: TRBV6-1; J: TRBJ1-5; CDR3: ASSESLWGPLRNQPQH
V: TRBV19; J: TRBJ1-1; CDR3: ASSISSTGGTEAF
V: TRBV5-1; J: TRBJ2-2; CDR3: ASSPDSYTGELF
V: TRBV18; J: TRBJ1-1; CDR3: ASSPAPMTGLNTEAF
V: TRBV27; J: TRBJ2-2; CDR3: ASRGRNTGELF
V: TRBV19; J: TRBJ1-2; CDR3: ASSFPGGRNYGYT